This note documents a single T cell receptor beta chain sequence. This clonotype occurred many times. The clone's antigen remains unknown. Base qualities are not at hand, and no much larger clone is one base apart. The entry originates in a study of molecular identifiers for immune sequencing clone quantification (dated by TCRdb to the late 2010s). For the study in its entirety: For a replicate experiment, RNA from approximately 20,000 or 98,000 naive CD8 T cells was divided into five aliquots, and four of the five aliquots were sequenced. The study was a methods study using CD8 T cells to benchmark molecular-identifier clustering-based TCR repertoire sequencing (MIDCIRS) and TCR RNA copy counting.

Libraries of naive CD8 T cells were built from approximately 20,000 to 1,000,000 sorted cells, with 10%, 30% or 50% of the purified RNA used. On a BD FACSAria II, naive CD8 T cells were FACS-sorted as CD8+CD4-CCR7+CD45RA+ and collected into RLT Plus buffer. Approximately eleven TCR copies' worth of Jurkat RNA were spiked into roughly 18,000-1,000,000 naive CD8 T cell samples to test detection sensitivity. Enrichment of CD8 T cells was done with RosetteSep CD8+ T Cell Enrichment Cocktail plus Ficoll-Paque, and ACK red cell lysis came afterward. The V end loses 2 bases and the J end loses 1 base, and a stretch of 9 bases separates them. There are 14 amino acids in the CDR3, from cysteine to phenylalanine inclusive. The read is trimmed to its CDR3 DNA, 42 bases read in frame from base 1. Preparation of the library involved PCR. Sequencing used an Illumina HiSeq 4000. Bulk TCR libraries were made following a previously described method, with the TCR primers given in Table S5. The Qiagen AllPrep DNA/RNA kit was used to purify total RNA. Before any analysis, reads coming from multiple sequencing runs of the same library were combined into one pool. For the original study's pipeline: Only reads with exact TCR constant sequence were kept, trimmed to 150 nt, and grouped by their 12-nt molecular barcodes. Within each barcode group, reads were sub-clustered at a 15% Levenshtein threshold, and quality-weighted consensus sequences were built per RNA molecule. Non-functional sequences were removed, as were lower-count sequences one edit away from another. On the basis of fitting two negative binomial distributions, barcode sub-clusters with fewer than 20% of the maximum read count were discarded. In-frame beta chains were kept once TCRdb had trimmed the public reads at Q25 with fastp and called clones with MiXCR. Each entry is one CDR3 protein sequence, shown with its most common DNA and genes. TCRdb's processing, not the authors' own work, is the source of the V and J calls. For this sample there are 40,000 to 45,000 distinct CDR3 sequences; approximately 21% appear just once. The ten largest clones add up to about 1% of the sample.

Beyond this particular receptor, the publication reports: Spiked-in Jurkat TCR RNA equal to a single cell's worth was reported to be detectable even within one million naive CD8 T cells. When barcode sub-clustering was left out, chimeric consensus sequences inflated TCR diversity, with chimeras reaching as high as 47%. Highly expanded clone sizes could be underestimated if identical TCR molecules share a barcode. In CMV-specific effector cells, clones with more than 20 RNA copies contained over 99% of molecules, whereas in naive cells such clones contained under 1% of molecules. Naive libraries contained spiked-in Jurkat TCR RNA (around eleven copies' worth), which is not part of the donor repertoire. Modeling indicated approximately 3.2 TCR RNA copies recovered per cell, compared with about 9.4 by digital PCR, which implies a capture efficiency of around 31%.

Material: naive CD8+ T cells from blood, with Jurkat cell RNA spiked in. The sample's cell subset or site label is to be understood as: FACS-sorted CD8+CD4-CCR7+CD45RA+ naive T cells. Recombination joined TRBV12-3 or TRBV12-4 with TRBJ2-7, with no confident D gene call. This clonotype originated in a human donor in good health. Some libraries in this study had Jurkat cell RNA spiked in. The CDR3 region: CASSLMYNSYEQYF. The nucleotide sequence is given as TGTGCCAGCAGTTTAATGTATAATTCCTACGAGCAGTACTTC.